Listed below are T cell receptor beta chains from one sample, sequenced in a study of blood T cell repertoires in COVID-19. Some clones are missing from TCRdb's copy, which holds only in-frame ones; the method was immunoSEQ multiplex PCR. This sample has 90,000 or so clones, with roughly nine tenths found just once. Sequencing was done on a sample of peripheral blood. All receptors derive from a woman aged 80 or older with active COVID-19. Both conserved end residues are part of each CDR3. Each record gives: clone size, J gene, V gene, D gene, CDR3 DNA, CDR3 protein. A D gene is named only where the DNA matches it firmly. The size of a clone is reported for some rows only, either as once, few or many, or as a class for expanded clones.

abundance: .
j_gene: TRBJ2-3
v_gene: TRBV11-2
d_gene: .
CDR3nt: TGTGCCAGCGTTAGGGGGGATACGCAGTATTTT
CDR3aa: CASVRGDTQYF

abundance: .
j_gene: TRBJ1-1
v_gene: TRBV11-2
d_gene: .
CDR3nt: TGTGCCAGCAGCTTTCCGGGACATTCGGCAGCTTTCTTT
CDR3aa: CASSFPGHSAAFF

abundance: .
j_gene: TRBJ1-5
v_gene: TRBV28
d_gene: TRBD1
CDR3nt: TGTGCCAGCAGTTTTTTCTCGACAGGGGCATATAGCAATCAGCCCCAGCATTTT
CDR3aa: CASSFFSTGAYSNQPQHF

abundance: once
j_gene: TRBJ1-1
v_gene: TRBV11-2
d_gene: .
CDR3nt: TGTGCCAGCAGCTTAGGGCCGAACACTGAAGCTTTCTTT
CDR3aa: CASSLGPNTEAFF

abundance: few
j_gene: TRBJ2-7
v_gene: TRBV2
d_gene: .
CDR3nt: TGTGCCAGCAGTGCCGGGTCCTTACACTACGAGCAGTACTTC
CDR3aa: CASSAGSLHYEQYF

abundance: .
j_gene: TRBJ1-2
v_gene: TRBV5-1
d_gene: .
CDR3nt: TGCGCCAGCAGCTTGGCCGACCAACGGGGCTATGGCTACACCTTC
CDR3aa: CASSLADQRGYGYTF

abundance: .
j_gene: TRBJ2-1
v_gene: TRBV9
d_gene: TRBD2
CDR3nt: TGTGCCAGCAGCCGGGGGGTTACGACAAACGATGAGCAGTTCTTC
CDR3aa: CASSRGVTTNDEQFF

abundance: .
j_gene: TRBJ2-7
v_gene: TRBV27
d_gene: TRBD2
CDR3nt: TGTGCCAGCAGACCCCTAGCGGGAGGTTACGAGCAGTACTTC
CDR3aa: CASRPLAGGYEQYF

abundance: .
j_gene: TRBJ2-1
v_gene: TRBV9
d_gene: .
CDR3nt: TGTGCCAGCAGCACTACTGTGCGAATCTCCTACAATGAGCAGTTCTTC
CDR3aa: CASSTTVRISYNEQFF

abundance: .
j_gene: TRBJ2-1
v_gene: TRBV9
d_gene: .
CDR3nt: TGTGCCAGCAGCGAAAGCGGGCTACGAAGTGAGCAGTTCTTC
CDR3aa: CASSESGLRSEQFF

abundance: .
j_gene: TRBJ2-7
v_gene: TRBV15
d_gene: .
CDR3nt: TGTGCCACCAGCAGTTGGGGGGGGCCTCGGTACGAGCAGTACTTC
CDR3aa: CATSSWGGPRYEQYF

abundance: once
j_gene: TRBJ2-4
v_gene: TRBV28
d_gene: TRBD1
CDR3nt: TGTGCCAGCAGTTCTCCCTTTACAGGGGGCGGGAACATTCAGTACTTC
CDR3aa: CASSSPFTGGGNIQYF

abundance: few
j_gene: TRBJ1-1
v_gene: TRBV19
d_gene: .
CDR3nt: TGTGCCAGTAGGCCCCATGGGCCTCTGTGGGAAGCTTTCTTT
CDR3aa: CASRPHGPLWEAFF

abundance: .
j_gene: TRBJ2-1
v_gene: TRBV11-2
d_gene: .
CDR3nt: TGTGCCAGCAGCTTAGATATAGCGCCTAGATCCCCGTTCTTC
CDR3aa: CASSLDIAPRSPFF

abundance: medium-sized
j_gene: TRBJ1-1
v_gene: TRBV19
d_gene: .
CDR3nt: TGTGCCAGTAGTATCGGCACTGAAGCTTTCTTT
CDR3aa: CASSIGTEAFF

abundance: few
j_gene: TRBJ1-5
v_gene: TRBV6-2/TRBV6-3
d_gene: .
CDR3nt: TGTGCCAGCAGCTTCGAATGGTCCGAGGATCAGCCCCAGCATTTT
CDR3aa: CASSFEWSEDQPQHF

abundance: .
j_gene: TRBJ1-2
v_gene: TRBV6-5
d_gene: .
CDR3nt: TGTGCCAGCAGTCCTACAGGAGCCAGGGGCTACACCTTC
CDR3aa: CASSPTGARGYTF

abundance: .
j_gene: TRBJ2-5
v_gene: TRBV7-3
d_gene: TRBD2
CDR3nt: TGTGCCAGCAGCTCTGGACTAGCGGGGGCGGAGACCCAGTACTTC
CDR3aa: CASSSGLAGAETQYF

abundance: .
j_gene: TRBJ1-5
v_gene: TRBV28
d_gene: TRBD1
CDR3nt: TGTGCCAGCAGACCCGATAGGGACAGATATCAGCCCCAGCATTTT
CDR3aa: CASRPDRDRYQPQHF

abundance: .
j_gene: TRBJ2-3
v_gene: TRBV11-3
d_gene: TRBD2
CDR3nt: TGTGCCAGCAGCCAGGGCGGGAGTCTAGATACGCAGTATTTT
CDR3aa: CASSQGGSLDTQYF

abundance: .
j_gene: TRBJ2-1
v_gene: TRBV6-6
d_gene: .
CDR3nt: TGTGCCAGCAGTTACTCGATCCAGATAAACAATGAGCAGTTCTTC
CDR3aa: CASSYSIQINNEQFF

abundance: once
j_gene: TRBJ2-7
v_gene: TRBV15
d_gene: TRBD1
CDR3nt: TGTGCCACCAGCCGTAGGACAGGATTTTCCTACGAGCAGTACTTC
CDR3aa: CATSRRTGFSYEQYF

abundance: once
j_gene: TRBJ2-7
v_gene: TRBV2
d_gene: .
CDR3nt: TGTGCCAGCAGCGGCAGGCGCGAGCAGTACTTC
CDR3aa: CASSGRREQYF

abundance: .
j_gene: TRBJ1-6
v_gene: TRBV19
d_gene: .
CDR3nt: TGTGCCAGTAGTATCTGGTACCGGGAGAATTCACCCCTCCACTTT
CDR3aa: CASSIWYRENSPLHF

abundance: .
j_gene: TRBJ1-4
v_gene: TRBV19
d_gene: .
CDR3nt: TGTGCCAGTAGTATCCCATTTGCAACTAATGAAAAACTGTTTTTT
CDR3aa: CASSIPFATNEKLFF

abundance: .
j_gene: TRBJ2-1
v_gene: TRBV6-6
d_gene: TRBD2
CDR3nt: TGTGCCAGCAGCAATGCAGCGGGAGGTTACAATGAGCAGTTCTTC
CDR3aa: CASSNAAGGYNEQFF

abundance: .
j_gene: TRBJ2-1
v_gene: TRBV6-4
d_gene: TRBD2
CDR3nt: TGTGCCAGCAGTGAGGGACTAGCGGGAGACAATGAGCAGTTCTTC
CDR3aa: CASSEGLAGDNEQFF

abundance: .
j_gene: TRBJ1-2
v_gene: TRBV7-8
d_gene: .
CDR3nt: TGTGCCAGCACCCCATCGACTAAAAATGGCTACACCTTC
CDR3aa: CASTPSTKNGYTF

abundance: once
j_gene: TRBJ2-6
v_gene: TRBV19
d_gene: .
CDR3nt: TGTGCCAGTAGTATACAGCCAGGCACTGGGGCCAACGTCCTGACTTTC
CDR3aa: CASSIQPGTGANVLTF

abundance: .
j_gene: TRBJ2-1
v_gene: TRBV7-9
d_gene: TRBD2
CDR3nt: TGTGCCAGCAGCCCTCGGGAGGGCCCCTACAATGAGCAGTTCTTC
CDR3aa: CASSPREGPYNEQFF

abundance: .
j_gene: TRBJ2-7
v_gene: TRBV28
d_gene: .
CDR3nt: TGTGCCACCACTGACAGACGAAATAATTTCTACGAGCAGTACTTC
CDR3aa: CATTDRRNNFYEQYF

abundance: .
j_gene: TRBJ2-5
v_gene: TRBV7-9
d_gene: .
CDR3nt: TGTGCCAGCAGCTTAGCCTCTAGTTGGCAAGAGACCCAGTACTTC
CDR3aa: CASSLASSWQETQYF

abundance: .
j_gene: TRBJ2-5
v_gene: TRBV11-2
d_gene: TRBD2
CDR3nt: TGTGCCAGCAGCTTATCAGTAGCGGGAGGTTTTGCGCAACAAGAGACCCAGTACTTC
CDR3aa: CASSLSVAGGFAQQETQYF

abundance: .
j_gene: TRBJ1-2
v_gene: TRBV15
d_gene: TRBD1
CDR3nt: TGTGCCACCAGCAGAGATCGACAGGGCTATGGCTACACCTTC
CDR3aa: CATSRDRQGYGYTF

abundance: .
j_gene: TRBJ2-7
v_gene: TRBV5-5
d_gene: TRBD1
CDR3nt: TGTGCCAGCAGCTTGGCCCCGGGACAGGGTTCCTACGAGCAGTACTTC
CDR3aa: CASSLAPGQGSYEQYF

abundance: .
j_gene: TRBJ1-1
v_gene: TRBV7-9
d_gene: TRBD1
CDR3nt: TGTGCCAGCAGCCGGTTGGTGGCAGGGGGCACTGAAGCTTTCTTT
CDR3aa: CASSRLVAGGTEAFF

abundance: .
j_gene: TRBJ2-1
v_gene: TRBV4-1
d_gene: .
CDR3nt: TGCGCCAGCAGCCTGGACAGTTACCAGTTCTTC
CDR3aa: CASSLDSYQFF

abundance: .
j_gene: TRBJ2-3
v_gene: TRBV11-2
d_gene: TRBD2
CDR3nt: TGTGCCAGCAGCTCTAGGATAGCGGGAATCTCAGATACGCAGTATTTT
CDR3aa: CASSSRIAGISDTQYF

abundance: .
j_gene: TRBJ1-1
v_gene: TRBV27
d_gene: .
CDR3nt: TGTGCCAGCAGTTATTACGGGAGGGACACTGAAGCTTTCTTT
CDR3aa: CASSYYGRDTEAFF

abundance: .
j_gene: TRBJ1-1
v_gene: TRBV12-3/TRBV12-4
d_gene: .
CDR3nt: TGTGCCAGCAGAGGGGACAAACCGGGGGCTTTCTTT
CDR3aa: CASRGDKPGAFF

abundance: .
j_gene: TRBJ2-1
v_gene: TRBV20-1
d_gene: TRBD2
CDR3nt: TGCAGTGCTAGTCTCGGGGGGCTAGCGGGAGGCAATGAGCAGTTCTTC
CDR3aa: CSASLGGLAGGNEQFF

abundance: once
j_gene: TRBJ1-1
v_gene: TRBV4-2
d_gene: .
CDR3nt: TGTGCCAGCAGCCAAGACCCGGGACAGAACACTGAAGCTTTCTTT
CDR3aa: CASSQDPGQNTEAFF

abundance: .
j_gene: TRBJ2-3
v_gene: TRBV28
d_gene: .
CDR3nt: TGTGCCAGCAGTCCCCCCGATCAGGCCACCACAGATACGCAGTATTTT
CDR3aa: CASSPPDQATTDTQYF

abundance: .
j_gene: TRBJ2-3
v_gene: TRBV6-2/TRBV6-3
d_gene: .
CDR3nt: TGTGCCAGCAGTTACCCCCCTGCAGATACGCAGTATTTT
CDR3aa: CASSYPPADTQYF

abundance: .
j_gene: TRBJ2-5
v_gene: TRBV27
d_gene: TRBD2
CDR3nt: TGTGCCAGCGCATGGGCGGGAGGGGAGACCCAGTACTTC
CDR3aa: CASAWAGGETQYF

abundance: .
j_gene: TRBJ2-7
v_gene: TRBV5-1
d_gene: .
CDR3nt: TGCGCCAGCAGCTTGGTTCAGGGATCCTACGAGCAGTACTTC
CDR3aa: CASSLVQGSYEQYF

abundance: .
j_gene: TRBJ1-2
v_gene: TRBV11-2
d_gene: .
CDR3nt: TGTGCCAGCACACAGGGAAGGTATGGCTACACCTTC
CDR3aa: CASTQGRYGYTF

abundance: .
j_gene: TRBJ1-6
v_gene: TRBV25-1
d_gene: TRBD1
CDR3nt: TGTGCCAGCAGTCCAGCGACAGGGGCTAATTCACCCCTCCACTTT
CDR3aa: CASSPATGANSPLHF

abundance: .
j_gene: TRBJ2-2
v_gene: TRBV28
d_gene: TRBD2
CDR3nt: TGTGCCAGCAGCCCCACGGGACTAGCGGGGATTAGCGGGGAGCTGTTTTTT
CDR3aa: CASSPTGLAGISGELFF

abundance: .
j_gene: TRBJ2-7
v_gene: TRBV18
d_gene: TRBD1
CDR3nt: TGTGCCAGCTCAAGTCGTGCGGGACAGGGTTCCTCCTACGAGCAGTACTTC
CDR3aa: CASSSRAGQGSSYEQYF

abundance: .
j_gene: TRBJ2-7
v_gene: TRBV28
d_gene: .
CDR3nt: TGTGCCAGCAGTTTCCCCACGACAGGTCCAATCCCCAAAAGTGCCTACGAGCAGTACTTC
CDR3aa: CASSFPTTGPIPKSAYEQYF

abundance: .
j_gene: TRBJ2-7
v_gene: TRBV5-4
d_gene: TRBD1
CDR3nt: TGTGCCAGCAGCCTTACAGGGGGCGGTTTCGAGCAGTACTTC
CDR3aa: CASSLTGGGFEQYF

abundance: once
j_gene: TRBJ2-3
v_gene: TRBV19
d_gene: TRBD2
CDR3nt: TGTGCCAGTAGTATAGTCTCCCCGGGGGGTGGAACCACAGATACGCAGTATTTT
CDR3aa: CASSIVSPGGGTTDTQYF

abundance: .
j_gene: TRBJ1-2
v_gene: TRBV3-1/TRBV3-2
d_gene: .
CDR3nt: TGTGCCAGCAGCCAAGAATTATTCTATGGCTACACCTTC
CDR3aa: CASSQELFYGYTF

abundance: .
j_gene: TRBJ2-7
v_gene: TRBV15
d_gene: TRBD2
CDR3nt: TGTGCCACCAGAGAGCGGGGGCAGTTGGAGCAGTACTTC
CDR3aa: CATRERGQLEQYF

abundance: .
j_gene: TRBJ2-4
v_gene: TRBV18
d_gene: .
CDR3nt: TGTGCCAGCTCACCACCTGGACACTTAGCCAAAAACATTCAGTACTTC
CDR3aa: CASSPPGHLAKNIQYF

abundance: .
j_gene: TRBJ2-2
v_gene: TRBV4-2
d_gene: TRBD2
CDR3nt: TGTGCCAGCAGCCAACGTATACTAGCGGGAGGCCTTGCGAACACCGGGGAGCTGTTTTTT
CDR3aa: CASSQRILAGGLANTGELFF

abundance: .
j_gene: TRBJ1-5
v_gene: TRBV6-5
d_gene: .
CDR3nt: TGTGCCAGCATATCCAGGGTTAGCAATCAGCCCCAGCATTTT
CDR3aa: CASISRVSNQPQHF

abundance: .
j_gene: TRBJ2-1
v_gene: TRBV6-5
d_gene: .
CDR3nt: TGTGCCAGCACCCCTCTAGTCTGGGAGCAGTTCTTC
CDR3aa: CASTPLVWEQFF